This entry is about one T cell receptor (beta chain). This entry comes from a study of blood T cell repertoires in COVID-19. Overall study context: Spain, Italy and the United States supplied samples that represented acute and convalescent COVID-19. PBMCs, B-cell-depleted T cells, or T cells were the source of the cDNA or gDNA that made up the material.

In the study's own analysis: Estimated nucleated cell counts came from reference gene primer amplification. Profiling relied on immunoSEQ multiplex PCR, and the TCRdb table lists in-frame clones only, not all of them. The V and J calls and clone size come from that table; D and trimming were worked out from the DNA. The sample records about 90,000 clones, approximately 88% being singletons. Germline assignment: CDR1 MNHEY and CDR2 SVGAGI. The CDR3 extends over 14 amino acids. Trimming stripped 6 bases from V and 10 bases from J, with 16 bases between. This clonotype was obtained from a woman of 80 years or more with active or convalescent COVID-19. Sequencing was carried out using peripheral blood. This chain joins TRBV6-5 and TRBJ1-6, with D perhaps TRBD1 (5 bases). The CDR3 loop is CASRSQGGRSPLHF. CDR3 nucleotides: TGTGCCAGCAGATCTCAGGGAGGCCGATCACCCCTCCACTTT.